Below, 2 T cell receptor beta chains from the same sample are listed, as sequenced in a study of T cell changes during pregnancy in multiple sclerosis. The repertoire was sequenced with immunoSEQ multiplex PCR; TCRdb's copy has only in-frame clones and lacks some. The sample has fewer than 90,000 clones, 85% to 95% seen once. This specimen was peripheral blood, taken in the third trimester of pregnancy. The receptors here all came from a female donor with multiple sclerosis, enrolled in a pregnancy study.

This clone has just one count. DNA of the CDR3: TGCGCCAGCAGTTCGGTAAACACCGGGGAGCTGTTTTTT. It encodes CASSSVNTGELFF. The J gene is TRBJ2-2, the V gene TRBV4-1; D unclear. The CDR3 runs 13 residues. Germline lookup yields CDR1 MGHRA and CDR2 YSYEKL. Between the trimmed V and J ends, which lost 6 bases and 2 bases, there was a span of 7 bases.

The count of this clone is one. The chain joins TRBV4-1 to TRBJ2-3; 9 nucleotides agree with TRBD2. The CDR3 loop spans 15 amino acids. Germline trimming cut 5 bases from V and 1 base from J; bases unmatched to any gene: 4. Germline values: CDR1 MGHRA, CDR2 YSYEKL. The CDR3 protein is CASSFRTSGTDTQYF. CDR3 nucleotides: TGCGCCAGCAGCTTCCGGACTAGCGGCACAGATACGCAGTATTTT.